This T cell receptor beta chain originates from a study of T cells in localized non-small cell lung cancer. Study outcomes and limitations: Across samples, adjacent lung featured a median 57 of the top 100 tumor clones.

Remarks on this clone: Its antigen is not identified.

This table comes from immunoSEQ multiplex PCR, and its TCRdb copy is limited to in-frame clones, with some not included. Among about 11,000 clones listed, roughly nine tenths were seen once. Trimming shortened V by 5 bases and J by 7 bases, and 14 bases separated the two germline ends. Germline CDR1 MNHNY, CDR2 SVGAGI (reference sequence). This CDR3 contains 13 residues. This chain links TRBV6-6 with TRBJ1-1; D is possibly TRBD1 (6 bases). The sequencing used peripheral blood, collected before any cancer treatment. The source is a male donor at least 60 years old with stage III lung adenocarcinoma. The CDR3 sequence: CASSQQGQGEAFF. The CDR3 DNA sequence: TGTGCCAGCAGTCAACAGGGCCAAGGTGAAGCTTTCTTT.